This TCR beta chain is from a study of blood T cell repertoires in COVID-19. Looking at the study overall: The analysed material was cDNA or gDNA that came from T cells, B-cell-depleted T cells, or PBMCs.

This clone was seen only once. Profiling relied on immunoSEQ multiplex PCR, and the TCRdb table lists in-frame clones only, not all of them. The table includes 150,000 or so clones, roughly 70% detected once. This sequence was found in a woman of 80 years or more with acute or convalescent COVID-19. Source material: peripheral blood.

Here the CDR3 DNA reads TGTGCCTGGAGTGTACCAGGGACTAGCGGGAGTGGTGAGCAGTTCTTC. Amino acid sequence: CAWSVPGTSGSGEQFF. J is TRBJ2-1 and V is TRBV30, with 14 bases matching TRBD2. Germline trimming cut 0 bases from V and 9 bases from J; bases unmatched to any gene: 7. Germline V gene sequence: CDR1 GTSNPN, CDR2 SVGIG (reference sequence). The CDR3 sequence is 16 residues long.